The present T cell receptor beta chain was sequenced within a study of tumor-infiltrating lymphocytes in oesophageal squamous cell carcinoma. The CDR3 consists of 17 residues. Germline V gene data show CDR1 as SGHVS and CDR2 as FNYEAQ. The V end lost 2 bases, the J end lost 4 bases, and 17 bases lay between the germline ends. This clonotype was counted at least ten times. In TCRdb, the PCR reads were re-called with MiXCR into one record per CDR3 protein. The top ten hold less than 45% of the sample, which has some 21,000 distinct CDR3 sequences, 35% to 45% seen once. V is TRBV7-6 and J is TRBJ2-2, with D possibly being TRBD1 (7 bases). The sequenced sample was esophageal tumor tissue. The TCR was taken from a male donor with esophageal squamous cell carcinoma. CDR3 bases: TGTGCCAGCAGCTTAACGGGCGGGGCAGGGGGCACCGGGGAGCTGTTTTTT. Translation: CASSLTGGAGGTGELFF.